This TCR beta chain is drawn from a study of CD8 T cells in Susac syndrome. RNA was extracted with the RNeasy kit, and a quantity of 0.5 to 1 ug was reverse transcribed using random hexamers. TCRdb called the immunoSEQ multiplex PCR reads again in MiXCR, with one record for every CDR3 protein. The sample lists 150,000 to 200,000 distinct CDR3 sequences, less than 95% occurring once. The V gene's germline CDR1 is LGHNA and CDR2 YSLEER. The trim removed 2 bases at V and 4 bases at J, leaving 6 bases unmatched. This CDR3 is built from 15 residues. The chain has TRBV4-3 and TRBJ2-5, with 8 bases aligning to TRBD2. Specimen: CD4+ T cells from PBMCs. The origin of this receptor is a human donor in good health. CDR3 nucleotide sequence: TGCGCCAGCAGCCAAATGGCCGGGAGGGGAGAGACCCAGTACTTC. Its protein is CASSQMAGRGETQYF.